Presented here are 8 T cell receptor beta chains from one specimen sequenced in a study of blood T cell repertoires in COVID-19. Here immunoSEQ multiplex PCR was the method, and the copy in TCRdb shows in-frame clones only, minus some. The sample includes approximately 94,000 clones, about 80% of them seen just once. Sequencing was carried out using peripheral blood. The receptors here all came from a woman aged 65 to 85 with acute or convalescent COVID-19.

This chain uses TRBV7-2 with TRBJ1-4; the match to TRBD1 covers 12 bases. The length of the CDR3 is 15 residues. V trimming: 7 bases; J trimming: 7 bases; junction bases outside the gene matches: 7. Per germline, CDR1 SGHTA and CDR2 FQGNSA. For the CDR3, the DNA is TGTGCCAGCAAAGAAGGGACAGGGGGCTTTGAAAAACTGTTTTTT. Encoded protein: CASKEGTGGFEKLFF.

This clone was detected once. The V gene is TRBV6-2 or TRBV6-3, the J gene TRBJ1-2; no clear D gene. Trimming took 5 bases from V and 6 from J, leaving 16 bases between them. The CDR3 length is 14 residues. The germline V gene encodes CDR1 MNHEY and CDR2 SVGEGT. The CDR3 region is CASSPEPNRDGYTF. CDR3 sequence (DNA): TGTGCCAGCAGTCCGGAGCCTAACCGGGATGGCTACACCTTC.

The rearrangement links TRBV30 to TRBJ2-7; 8 bases are a match to TRBD1. CDR3 size: 13 residues. V trimming: 6 bases; J trimming: 4 bases; junction bases outside the gene matches: 8. CDR1 and CDR2 from the germline V gene are GTSNPN and SVGIG (reference sequence). This CDR3 reads CACRQGTDYEQYF. The CDR3 DNA reads TGTGCCTGCCGACAGGGGACGGATTACGAGCAGTACTTC.

The CDR3 sequence: CASRRPGTGKTEAFF. The CDR3 DNA reads as TGTGCCAGCAGGCGACCAGGCACAGGGAAGACTGAAGCTTTCTTT. The J gene is TRBJ1-1, the V gene TRBV11-2; D perhaps matches TRBD1 (6 bases). V lost 6 bases, J lost 5 bases, and 19 bases lay in between. This CDR3 comprises 15 residues. Germline lookup yields CDR1 SGHAT and CDR2 FQNNGV.

CDR3 nucleotides: TGCGCCAGCAGCCTGAATCGGGGAACCTACGAGCAGTACTTC. Protein: CASSLNRGTYEQYF. The rearrangement uses TRBV4-1 and TRBJ2-7; tentatively, D is TRBD2 (5 bases). The V end lost 4 bases, the J end lost 2 bases, and 12 bases lay between the germline ends. Germline V lookup: CDR1 MGHRA, CDR2 YSYEKL. CDR3 size: 14 residues.

The chain carries TRBV28 and TRBJ2-7; D not certain. The CDR3 is 15 amino acids. Germline CDR1 is MDHEN and CDR2 is SYDVKM. Deletions cut 6 bases from V and 0 bases from J, with 15 bases between. The CDR3 here is CASSPPGSPSYEQYF. The CDR3 region has the DNA TGTGCCAGCAGCCCCCCTGGCAGTCCCTCCTACGAGCAGTACTTC.

The chain uses TRBV28 and TRBJ1-3; the match to TRBD1 covers 8 bases. This CDR3 is 15 amino acids long. CDR1 is MDHEN and CDR2 is SYDVKM in the germline V gene. Germline trimming cut 4 bases from V and 0 bases from J; bases unmatched to any gene: 2. The DNA of the CDR3 is TGTGCCAGCAGTTCGGGACAGGTCTCTGGAAACACCATATATTTT. This translates into CASSSGQVSGNTIYF.

This clone showed up just once. The rearrangement joins TRBV27 to TRBJ2-5; D may be TRBD1 (6 bases). The CDR3 loop spans 13 amino acids. Germline V gives CDR1 MNHEY, CDR2 SMNVEV (reference sequence). V shed 3 bases and J shed 9 bases, with 14 bases lying between them. The CDR3, as DNA: TGTGCCAGCAGTTTGAGAACAGGGTCGGCCCAGTACTTC. Translating gives CASSLRTGSAQYF.